This T cell receptor beta chain derives from a study of shared clonotypes between healthy human individuals. Germline CDR1 is GTSNPN and CDR2 is SVGIG (reference sequence). Losses at the gene ends were 3 bases for V and 11 bases for J; bases not matched to a gene: 7. The CDR3 runs 13 residues. Subsets obtained from CD4+ cells comprised CD45RA+ naive and CD45RA-negative memory cells. This clone has more than one count but fewer than ten. Its antigen is currently unknown. The authors ran the assay at deep level. Using immunoSEQ multiplex PCR, the repertoire was profiled, and TCRdb retains in-frame clones only, with some absent. This table holds 2 million to 3 million clones, over 85% found once. Study-wide points: Sampling covered nothing but blood. Tissue TCR repertoires likely differ from those found in blood.

The chain couples TRBV30 to TRBJ1-4; TRBD1 aligns across 9 bases. This sequence was found in a man younger than 35 in good health. Some clones in this sample may be carry-over from other donors' samples. Source material: naive CD4+ T cells from PBMCs. Subset in this sample: CD45RA+ positively selected. CDR3 residues: CAWRVQGAVKLFF. In DNA form, the CDR3 reads TGTGCCTGGAGGGTACAGGGGGCCGTGAAACTGTTTTTT.